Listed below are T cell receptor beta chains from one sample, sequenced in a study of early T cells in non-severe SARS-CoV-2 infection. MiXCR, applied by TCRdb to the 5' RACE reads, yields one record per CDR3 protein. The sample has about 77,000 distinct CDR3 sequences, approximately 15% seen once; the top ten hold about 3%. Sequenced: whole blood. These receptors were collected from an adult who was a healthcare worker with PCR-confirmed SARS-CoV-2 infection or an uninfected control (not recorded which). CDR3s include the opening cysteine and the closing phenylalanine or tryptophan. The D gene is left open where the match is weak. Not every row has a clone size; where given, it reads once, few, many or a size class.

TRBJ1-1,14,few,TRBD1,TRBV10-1,CASSTGTGNTEAFF,TGCGCCAGCAGCACCGGGACAGGGAACACTGAAGCTTTCTTT
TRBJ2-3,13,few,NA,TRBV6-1,CASSEATAGTQYF,TGTGCCAGCAGTGAGGCTACAGCGGGTACGCAGTATTTT
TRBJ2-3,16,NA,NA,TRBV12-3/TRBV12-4,CASGSPDRVRGDTQYF,TGTGCCAGCGGATCCCCCGACAGGGTGCGGGGAGATACGCAGTATTTT
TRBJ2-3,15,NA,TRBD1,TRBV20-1,CSASMRGRRFDGQYF,TGCAGTGCTAGTATGAGGGGGCGCCGGTTTGATGGGCAGTATTTT
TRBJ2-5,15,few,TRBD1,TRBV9,CASSLGQGKGETQYF,TGTGCCAGCAGCCTGGGACAGGGTAAAGGAGAGACCCAGTACTTC
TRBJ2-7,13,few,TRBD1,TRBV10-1,CASSVQGANEQYF,TGCGCCAGCAGTGTACAGGGGGCAAACGAGCAGTACTTC
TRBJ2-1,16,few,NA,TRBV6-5,CASSTPQSRSYNEQFF,TGTGCCAGCAGCACACCCCAGTCTAGGTCCTACAATGAGCAGTTCTTC
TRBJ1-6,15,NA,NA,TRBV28,CASSFGLSYNSPLHF,TGTGCCAGCAGTTTTGGGCTCTCCTATAATTCACCCCTCCACTTT
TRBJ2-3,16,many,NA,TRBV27,CASRFFPGTDTDTQYF,TGTGCCAGTCGATTCTTTCCCGGGACCGACACAGATACGCAGTATTTT
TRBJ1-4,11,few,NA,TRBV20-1,CSVKLAEKLFF,TGCAGTGTCAAGTTGGCTGAAAAACTGTTTTTT
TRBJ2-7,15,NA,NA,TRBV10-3,CAISESLKRHYEQYF,TGTGCCATCAGTGAGTCGTTGAAGCGGCACTACGAGCAGTACTTC
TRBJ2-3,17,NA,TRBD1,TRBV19,CASRKGTGRTSTDTQYF,TGTGCCAGTAGAAAAGGGACAGGGAGGACTAGCACAGATACGCAGTATTTT
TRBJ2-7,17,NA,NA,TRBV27,CASSFVGPQDSSYEQYF,TGTGCCAGCAGTTTTGTAGGGCCCCAGGACAGCTCCTACGAGCAGTACTTC
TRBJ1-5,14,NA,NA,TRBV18,CASSPAGRNQPQHF,TGTGCCAGCTCACCAGCCGGCAGAAACCAGCCCCAGCATTTT
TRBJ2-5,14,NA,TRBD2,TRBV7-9,CASSLEGGPKTQYF,TGTGCCAGCAGCTTAGAGGGAGGGCCGAAGACCCAGTACTTC
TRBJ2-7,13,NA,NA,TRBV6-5,CASSWDNSYEQYF,TGTGCCAGCAGTTGGGACAACTCCTACGAGCAGTACTTC
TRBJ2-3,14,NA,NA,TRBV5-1,CASSLAQNTDTQYF,TGCGCCAGCAGCTTGGCTCAGAACACAGATACGCAGTATTTT